The 21 T cell receptor beta chains below come from one sample, sequenced in a study of cytomegalovirus exposure and HLA in healthy donors. The PCR contained 60 Vbeta and 13 Jbeta primers. TCRdb's table, derived via immunoSEQ multiplex PCR, lists solely in-frame clones and lacks some. The table records about 52,000 clones, 72% of them present only once. Sequencing was performed on PBMCs. These receptors all come from a woman in her 50s in good health and CMV-seronegative.

This chain connects TRBV9 to TRBJ2-7; 7 positions agree with TRBD2. Germline V CDR1 and CDR2: SGDLS, YYNGEE. With 0 bases clipped from V and 5 bases from J, the junction kept 5 bases outside the gene matches. There are 14 residues in the CDR3. CDR3 nucleotides: TGTGCCAGCAGCGTAGGCAGGGAGGGAGACGAGCAGTACTTC. Its translation is CASSVGREGDEQYF.

The J gene is TRBJ1-2, the V gene TRBV5-1, with TRBD1 matching 8 bases. The CDR3 loop spans 14 amino acids. V lost 4 bases and J lost 4; bases outside the gene matches: 6. CDR1 is SGHRS, CDR2 YFSETQ, per germline. The CDR3: CASSAQGEGYGYTF. Here the CDR3 DNA reads TGCGCCAGCAGCGCACAGGGGGAGGGCTATGGCTACACCTTC.

The chain joins TRBV6-6 to TRBJ2-3; 11 nucleotides match TRBD1. CDR3 length: 15 residues. The germline V gene encodes CDR1 MNHNY and CDR2 SVGAGI (reference sequence). V shed 4 bases and J 7 bases; nucleotides not matched to a gene: 7. As DNA, the CDR3 is TGTGCCAGCAGTTCACGGACAGGGGGCGGAAATACGCAGTATTTT. Translation: CASSSRTGGGNTQYF.

This clone was seen just once. The genes are TRBV5-1 and TRBJ2-7, with D possibly matching TRBD1 (5 bases). Germline lookup yields CDR1 SGHRS and CDR2 YFSETQ. With 0 bases removed from V and 2 bases from J, the gap between germline ends came to 9 bases. This CDR3 is built from 14 residues. The CDR3 nucleotides are TGCGCCAGCAGCTTGGCCGACAGTACCTACGAGCAGTACTTC. It translates to CASSLADSTYEQYF.

By proportion, this clone is hyperexpanded. This sample includes further DNA sequences coding for the same CDR3. This CDR3 is CASSWDSPYNEQFF. CDR3 nucleotide sequence: TGCGCCAGCAGCTGGGACAGCCCCTACAATGAGCAGTTCTTC. The chain employs TRBV5-1 and TRBJ2-1; 7 bases line up with TRBD1. The CDR3 has 14 amino acids. V gave up 3 bases and J gave up 2 bases; unmatched junction bases: 2. Germline lookup yields CDR1 SGHRS and CDR2 YFSETQ.

The CDR3, as DNA: TGTGCCAGTAGTACCACAGGGGGCAATTCACCCCTCCACTTT. It yields the protein CASSTTGGNSPLHF. The chain links TRBV19 to TRBJ1-6; TRBD1 agrees at 9 bases. The length of the CDR3 is 14 residues. The V gene's germline CDR1 is LNHDA and CDR2 SQIVND (reference sequence). The J segment lost 7 bases and the V segment lost 4 bases, leaving 2 bases of the junction unmatched.

This chain links TRBV18 with TRBJ2-3, with TRBD1 matching over 7 bases. The CDR3 is made up of 14 amino acids. Trimming took 8 bases from V and 2 from J; bases not matched to a gene: 7. Germline assignment: CDR1 KGHSH and CDR2 LQKENI. CDR3 sequence: CASLSGTDTDTQYF. The CDR3 DNA is TGTGCCAGCCTTTCCGGGACAGACACAGATACGCAGTATTTT.

V and J are TRBV5-6 and TRBJ1-1; unclear D gene. The V end lost 0 bases, the J end lost 6 bases, and 9 bases lay between the germline ends. CDR1 and CDR2 (germline): SGHDT, YYEEEE. The CDR3 totals 13 residues. In DNA, the CDR3 is TGTGCCAGCAGCTTGGTCCAGGTTGCTGAAGCTTTCTTT. Translating gives CASSLVQVAEAFF.

This sequence joins TRBV7-2 and TRBJ2-3, with 9 nucleotides matching TRBD2. Germline V gives CDR1 SGHTA, CDR2 FQGNSA. V shed 5 bases, J shed 2 bases, and the junction held 8 bases outside the gene matches. The CDR3 is 16 residues long. This CDR3 is CASSKQAGGNTDTQYF. The CDR3 bases are TGTGCCAGCAGCAAGCAGGCGGGGGGGAACACAGATACGCAGTATTTT.

The genes are TRBV2 and TRBJ2-5; 8 bases are a match to TRBD1. The CDR3 is 16 amino acids. Trimming at V came to 6 bases and at J to 3 bases, leaving 12 bases not matched to a gene. Looked up from germline, CDR1 is SNHLY and CDR2 is FYNNEI. This CDR3 reads CASRTSPGQGKETQYF. The CDR3 DNA sequence: TGTGCCAGCAGGACGTCTCCAGGACAGGGAAAAGAGACCCAGTACTTC.

J is TRBJ2-5 and V is TRBV5-1, with D tentatively TRBD1 (5 bases). This CDR3 is built from 15 residues. The germline gives CDR1 SGHRS, CDR2 YFSETQ. Trimming cost V 0 bases and J 3 bases, with 12 bases left between them. CDR3: CASSLAGNGEETQYF. The CDR3 DNA is TGCGCCAGCAGCTTGGCAGGGAATGGGGAAGAGACCCAGTACTTC.

The chain couples TRBV5-6 to TRBJ1-1, with TRBD1 matching 9 bases. CDR1 SGHDT and CDR2 YYEEEE come from the germline V gene. V gave up 0 bases and J gave up 3 bases; unmatched junction bases: 9. The CDR3 loop spans 17 amino acids. This CDR3 reads CASSLEGQGYVDTEAFF. The CDR3 DNA reads as TGTGCCAGCAGCTTGGAGGGACAGGGTTATGTGGACACTGAAGCTTTCTTT.

This chain links TRBV19 with TRBJ1-5; 7 bases match TRBD1. The V segment lost 5 bases and the J segment 2 bases; nucleotides outside the gene matches: 15. CDR1 and CDR2 from the germline V gene are LNHDA and SQIVND (reference sequence). This CDR3 is built from 18 residues. The CDR3 bases are TGTGCCAGTAGTGTGAGGGACAGCCTATTAACCCGCAATCAGCCCCAGCATTTT. Residues: CASSVRDSLLTRNQPQHF. The full variable domain, rest sourced from reference TRBV19 and TRBJ1-5, is DGGITQSPKYLFRKEGQNVTLSCEQNLNHDAMYWYRQDPGQGLRLIYYSQIVNDFQKGDIAEGYSVSREKKESFPLTVTSAQKNPTAFYLCASSVRDSLLTRNQPQHFGDGTRLSIL.

This chain links TRBV5-5 with TRBJ2-3; 7 bases map to TRBD2. The CDR3 is made up of 14 amino acids. The V segment lost 4 bases and the J segment 4 bases; nucleotides outside the gene matches: 6. Looked up from germline, CDR1 is SGHKS and CDR2 is YYEKEE (reference sequence). The CDR3 DNA reads as TGTGCCAGCAGCGGGGGGGATTTGGCAGATACGCAGTATTTT. Its translation: CASSGGDLADTQYF.

The chain combines TRBV28 with TRBJ2-1, with 11 bases matching TRBD2. Germline lookup yields CDR1 MDHEN and CDR2 SYDVKM. The ends lost 7 bases at V and 2 bases at J; junction bases unmatched: 4. The CDR3 totals 15 residues. In DNA form, the CDR3 reads TGTGCCAGCACCTATAGCGGGGGGGCCTACAATGAGCAGTTCTTC. This gives the protein CASTYSGGAYNEQFF. Filled out from reference TRBV28 and TRBJ2-1, the complete variable domain reads DVKVTQSSRYLVKRTGEKVFLECVQDMDHENMFWYRQDPGLGLRLIYFSYDVKMKEKGDIPEGYSVSREKKERFSLILESASTNQTSMYLCASTYSGGAYNEQFFGPGTRLTVL.

This clone has a handful of counts. V and J are TRBV5-1 and TRBJ1-1; TRBD1 aligns across 7 bases. There are 13 residues in the CDR3. The germline V gene encodes CDR1 SGHRS and CDR2 YFSETQ. V lost 3 bases and J lost 3; bases outside the gene matches: 2. CDR3 in DNA: TGCGCCAGCAGCTCCCAGGGGGACACTGAAGCTTTCTTT. It is translated as CASSSQGDTEAFF.

Details on this clone: One end of the junction varies from germline; a read error may be responsible. The CDR3 protein is CASSLGQGDTIYF. CDR3 bases: TGTGCTAGCAGCTTAGGACAGGGAGACACCATATATTTT. The V and J genes are TRBV7-7 and TRBJ1-3, with 8 positions matching TRBD1. Looked up from germline, CDR1 is SSHAT and CDR2 is FNYEAQ (reference sequence). This CDR3 has 13 residues.

This chain connects TRBV10-3 to TRBJ2-7; 9 bases map to TRBD1. From germline, CDR1 is ENHRY and CDR2 SYGVKD. The CDR3 spans 15 residues. The V and J ends lost 2 bases and 6 bases, in that order; junction bases with no gene match: 8. The CDR3 DNA is TGTGCCATCAGTGAGGAAGGACAGGGGTCACGCGAGCAGTACTTC. Amino acids: CAISEEGQGSREQYF.

The chain joins TRBV11-3 to TRBJ2-2; TRBD1 agrees at 8 bases. The germline gives CDR1 SGHNT, CDR2 YENEEA. The CDR3 has 16 amino acids. The ends lost 6 bases at V and 5 bases at J; junction bases unmatched: 11. CDR3 bases: TGTGCCAGCAGTCTTGCCAGACAGGGGTGGACCGGGGAGCTGTTTTTT. Protein product: CASSLARQGWTGELFF.

The V and J genes are TRBV19 and TRBJ2-1; the match to TRBD2 covers 10 bases. This CDR3 is 15 amino acids long. V shed 5 bases, J shed 3 bases, and the junction held 4 bases outside the gene matches. Germline-derived CDR1 and CDR2 are LNHDA and SQIVND (reference sequence). This chain's CDR3 is CASSLAGEVYNEQFF. Here the CDR3 DNA reads TGTGCCAGTAGTCTAGCGGGAGAGGTCTACAATGAGCAGTTCTTC. The whole variable domain, filled in from reference TRBV19 and TRBJ2-1, reads DGGITQSPKYLFRKEGQNVTLSCEQNLNHDAMYWYRQDPGQGLRLIYYSQIVNDFQKGDIAEGYSVSREKKESFPLTVTSAQKNPTAFYLCASSLAGEVYNEQFFGPGTRLTVL.

The CDR3 spells CASSGPLGGYTF. The CDR3 DNA reads TGTGCCAGCTCAGGTCCCTTAGGAGGCTACACCTTC. This chain connects TRBV6-5 to TRBJ1-2; no definite D call. V dropped 8 bases and J dropped 8 bases, with 15 bases sitting between them. The germline V gene has CDR1 MNHEY and CDR2 SVGAGI. This CDR3 region has 12 residues.